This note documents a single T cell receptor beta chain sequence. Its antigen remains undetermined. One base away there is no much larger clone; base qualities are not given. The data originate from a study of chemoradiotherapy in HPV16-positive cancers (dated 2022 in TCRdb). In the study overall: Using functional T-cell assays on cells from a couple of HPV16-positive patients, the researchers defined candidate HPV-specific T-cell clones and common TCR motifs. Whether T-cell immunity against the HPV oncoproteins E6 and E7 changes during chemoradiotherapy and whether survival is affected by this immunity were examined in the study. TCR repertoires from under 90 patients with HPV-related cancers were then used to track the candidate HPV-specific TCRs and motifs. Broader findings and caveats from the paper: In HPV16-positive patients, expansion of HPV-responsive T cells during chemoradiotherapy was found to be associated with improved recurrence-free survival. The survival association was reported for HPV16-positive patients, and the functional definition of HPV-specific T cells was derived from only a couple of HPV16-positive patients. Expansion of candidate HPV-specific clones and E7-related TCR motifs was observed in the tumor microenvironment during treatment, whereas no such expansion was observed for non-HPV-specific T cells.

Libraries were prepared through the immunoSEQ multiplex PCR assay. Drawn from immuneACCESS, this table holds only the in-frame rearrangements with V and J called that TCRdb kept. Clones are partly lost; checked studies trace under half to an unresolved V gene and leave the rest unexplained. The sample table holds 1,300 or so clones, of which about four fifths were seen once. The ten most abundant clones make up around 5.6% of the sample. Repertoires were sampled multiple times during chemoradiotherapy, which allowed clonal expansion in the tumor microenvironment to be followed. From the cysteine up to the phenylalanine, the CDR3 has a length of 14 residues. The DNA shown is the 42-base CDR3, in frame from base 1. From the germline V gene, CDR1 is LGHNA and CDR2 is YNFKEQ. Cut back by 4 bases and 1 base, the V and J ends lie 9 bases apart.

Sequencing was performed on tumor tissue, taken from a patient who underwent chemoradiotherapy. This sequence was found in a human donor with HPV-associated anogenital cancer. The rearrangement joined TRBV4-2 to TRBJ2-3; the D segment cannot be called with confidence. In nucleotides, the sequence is TGTGCCAGCAGCCCCCGCACGGGCACAGATACGCAGTATTTT. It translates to CASSPRTGTDTQYF.